This TCR beta chain was sequenced in a study of blood T cell repertoires in COVID-19. Study summary: Sample material is recorded as cDNA or gDNA derived from T cells, B-cell-depleted T cells, or PBMCs.

Individuals aged roughly 18 to 95 years were recruited from 24 US areas. Grouping used clinical history reported by participants in a survey and questionnaire. Two consecutive negative NP/OP PCR tests, clearance, or resolved symptoms defined Cohort 3 recovery. Assay: immunoSEQ multiplex PCR; the TCRdb copy retains only in-frame clones and omits some. The sample records 150,000 to 200,000 clones, roughly 80% being singletons. V lost 3 bases to trimming and J lost 6 bases; unmatched junction nucleotides: 4. The CDR3 has 15 amino acids. Germline V gene sequence: CDR1 MNHEY, CDR2 SVGAGI. Sequencing was done on a sample of PBMCs or T cells enriched from blood (not recorded which). The genes are TRBV6-5 and TRBJ2-7; the match to TRBD2 covers 14 bases. The receptor's source is a woman aged 45-60 years who had recovered from COVID-19. DNA for the CDR3: TGTGCCAGCAGTTATCGACTAGCGGGAGGGCTCGAGCAGTACTTC. Its translation: CASSYRLAGGLEQYF.